This entry lists 5 T cell receptor beta chains sequenced from one sample in a study of metastatic and nonmetastatic thyroid tumors (dated by TCRdb to the early 2020s). No patient had received any treatment before thyroid surgery. Libraries were prepared through PCR. For sequencing, an Illumina HiSeq 4000 was employed. The public reads were reprocessed in TCRdb via fastp at Q25 and MiXCR, keeping in-frame beta chains. The sample table records roughly 65,000 clones; over 12% of these occur just once. The ten largest account for 5% to 8% of the sample. The sample taken for sequencing was blood. The receptors stem from a male donor with papillary thyroid cancer or a benign thyroid nodule (not recorded which). Some clones in this sample may be carry-over from other donors' samples.

This clone was picked up a small number of times. This chain joins TRBV28 and TRBJ2-7; no reliable D call. Trimming took 4 bases from V and 2 from J, leaving 9 bases between them. The CDR3 loop spans 13 amino acids. Germline V gene sequence: CDR1 MDHEN, CDR2 SYDVKM. The CDR3 DNA sequence: TGTGCCAGCAGTTCGGCCAGAACCTACGAGCAGTACTTC. Translation gives CASSSARTYEQYF. The variable domain in full, with the rest retrieved from reference TRBV28 and TRBJ2-7, is DVKVTQSSRYLVKRTGEKVFLECVQDMDHENMFWYRQDPGLGLRLIYFSYDVKMKEKGDIPEGYSVSREKKERFSLILESASTNQTSMYLCASSSARTYEQYFGPGTRLTVT.

Details on this clone: A junction end diverges from the germline sequence, so it may reflect a read error. This chain joins TRBV7-7 and TRBJ2-1; tentative D call: TRBD2 (6 bases). The germline gives CDR1 SSHAT, CDR2 FNYEAQ (reference sequence). This CDR3 is 15 amino acids long. DNA of the CDR3: TGTGCTAGCAGCCCCGCTCCGGGAGCGTCGAATGAGCAGTTCTTC. Encoded protein: CASSPAPGASNEQFF.

For this clone: Compared with germline, one end of the junction differs, possibly owing to a read error. The chain recombines TRBV27 with TRBJ2-7; the D gene is possibly TRBD2 (6 bases). The CDR3 is made up of 16 amino acids. CDR1 and CDR2 (germline): MNHEY, SMNVEV (reference sequence). CDR3 bases: TGTGTCAGCAGCCCTCTCCAAGGAGGGTCACCCTACGAGCAGTACTTC. Translated, it gives CVSSPLQGGSPYEQYF.

In its sample, this clone was seen many times. The chain joins TRBV7-2 to TRBJ1-3, with 7 bases lining up with TRBD1. Germline loops: CDR1 SGHTA, CDR2 FQGNSA. After removal of 4 bases from V and 0 bases from J, the junction contained 3 bases not matched to a gene. The CDR3 contains 15 residues. CDR3 loop: CASSSTGYSGNTIYF. CDR3 DNA sequence: TGTGCCAGCAGCTCGACAGGGTACTCTGGAAACACCATATATTTT. Looking up the rest from reference TRBV7-2 and TRBJ1-3 gives the full variable domain: GAGVSQSPSNKVTEKGKDVELRCDPISGHTALYWYRQSLGQGLEFLIYFQGNSAPDKSGLPSDRFSAERTGGSVSTLTIQRTQQEDSAVYLCASSSTGYSGNTIYFGEGSWLTVV.

The V call is TRBV20-1, the J call TRBJ2-7; 11 bases line up with TRBD2. CDR3 size: 17 residues. J gave up 2 bases and V 1 base, and 10 bases lay outside the gene matches. Per germline, CDR1 DFQATT and CDR2 SNEGSKA (reference sequence). CDR3 DNA: TGCAGTGCTAGAGTCCCCGGGACTAGCGGAGGGACCTACGAGCAGTACTTC. Translating it yields CSARVPGTSGGTYEQYF.